This T cell receptor (beta chain) was retrieved from a study of blood T cell repertoires in COVID-19. Study summary: Sample material is recorded as cDNA or gDNA derived from T cells, B-cell-depleted T cells, or PBMCs.

Seattle patients were enrolled while actively infected and followed longitudinally. The authors' processing: Cell counts per sample came from amplifying reference gene primers. TCRdb's copy holds only in-frame clones and misses some; the assay was immunoSEQ multiplex PCR. Clone size and V and J calls were adopted from that table, with D and trimming inferred from the DNA. The table records more than 250,000 clones, about nine tenths of them present only once. V lost 4 bases and J 5 bases, leaving 28 bases between the germline ends. There are 19 residues in the CDR3. This TCR was recovered from a woman aged 25 to 39 with COVID-19, enrolled during active disease. The specimen sequenced was peripheral blood. The V gene is TRBV5-3, the J gene TRBJ2-1; D possibly corresponds to TRBD2 (6 bases). TRBV5-3 is an ORF for which the function is uncertain. The CDR3 is CARSPLAGPLPFGHNEQFF. Written as DNA, the CDR3 is TGTGCCAGAAGCCCCCTCGCGGGACCCCTCCCTTTTGGCCACAATGAGCAGTTCTTC.